The T cell receptor (beta chain) under discussion was sequenced for a study of post-analysis software for immune sequencing data. Study in general: The disease courses covered relapsing-remitting, secondary progressive and progressive-relapsing multiple sclerosis. Study-wide results and caveats: There was significantly lower normalized Chao1 diversity in multiple sclerosis patients than in controls. In patients, about 5 TRBV segments were more frequent than in controls, with TRBV5-6, TRBV5-1 and TRBV20-1 among them.

For this clonotype: No antigen is known for it.

Trimming at V came to 4 bases and at J to 8 bases, leaving 10 bases not matched to a gene. This CDR3 contains 15 residues. CDR1 and CDR2 from the germline V gene are SGHRS and YFSETQ. Every TCR beta cDNA library bore unique molecular identifiers. The T cell input of about 0.85 to 10 million gave around 450,000 cDNA molecules. TCRdb independently ran MiXCR on the PCR reads; one entry per CDR3 protein. The top ten hold approximately 4.2% of the sample, which has roughly 870,000 distinct CDR3 sequences, approximately 57% seen once. The receptor's source is a girl aged 10-17 years with multiple sclerosis. This chain uses TRBV5-1 with TRBJ2-1; 9 bases are shared with TRBD1. The specimen was blood. The CDR3 DNA reads as TGCGCCAGCAGCCTCGTTGGGACAGGGAGGGATGAGCAGTTCTTC. Translated: CASSLVGTGRDEQFF.